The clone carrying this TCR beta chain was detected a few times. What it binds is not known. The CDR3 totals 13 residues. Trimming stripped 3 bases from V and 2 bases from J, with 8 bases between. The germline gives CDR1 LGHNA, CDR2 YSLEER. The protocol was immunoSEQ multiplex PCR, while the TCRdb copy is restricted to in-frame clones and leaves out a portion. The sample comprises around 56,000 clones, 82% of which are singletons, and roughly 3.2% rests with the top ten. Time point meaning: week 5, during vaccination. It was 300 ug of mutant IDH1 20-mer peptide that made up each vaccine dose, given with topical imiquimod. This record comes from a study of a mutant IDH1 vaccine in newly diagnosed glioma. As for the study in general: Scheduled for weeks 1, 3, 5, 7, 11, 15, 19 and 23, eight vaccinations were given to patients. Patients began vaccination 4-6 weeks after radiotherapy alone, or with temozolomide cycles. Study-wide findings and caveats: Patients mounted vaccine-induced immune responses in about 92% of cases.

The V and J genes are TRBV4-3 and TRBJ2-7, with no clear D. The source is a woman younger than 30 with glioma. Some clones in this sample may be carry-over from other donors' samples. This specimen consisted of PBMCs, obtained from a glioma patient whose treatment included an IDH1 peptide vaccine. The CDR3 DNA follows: TGCGCCAGCAGCCACCAATCGACCTACGAGCAGTACTTC. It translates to CASSHQSTYEQYF.